These T cell receptor beta chains were read from a single sample in a study of technical replicates of blood from a handful of donors. Clones were sequenced by immunoSEQ multiplex PCR, and TCRdb holds only the in-frame ones, with some missing. Of approximately 80,000 clones in the sample, around 89% were seen once. The sample was T cells isolated from PBMCs. All receptors derive from a human donor in good health. Each CDR3 is given with its conserved first and last residue. D genes are given only for firm matches. The size field is filled for only some rows; it gives once, few, many or a size class.

V	size	J	D	DNA	CDR3
TRBV14	few	TRBJ1-2	-	TGTGCCAGCAGCCCCGAAGCGGGAATAAGGGGCTACACCTTC	CASSPEAGIRGYTF
TRBV28	-	TRBJ2-5	TRBD2	TGTGCCAGCAGCGCCGGACTAGCAGCAAATCAAGAGACCCAGTACTTC	CASSAGLAANQETQYF
TRBV5-1	-	TRBJ2-7	-	TGCGCCAGCAGCTACTGGACGGGGACCTACGAGCAGTACTTC	CASSYWTGTYEQYF
TRBV30	-	TRBJ2-7	TRBD1	TGTGCCTGGAGTTTAGGACAGGGCTACGAGCAGTACTTC	CAWSLGQGYEQYF
TRBV5-1	-	TRBJ2-3	TRBD1	TGCGCCAGCAGCTTGTGGGGGACAGGCACAGATACGCAGTATTTT	CASSLWGTGTDTQYF
TRBV2	few	TRBJ1-1	-	TGTGCCAGCAGTCCAGGATGGACTGAAGCTTTCTTT	CASSPGWTEAFF
TRBV6-5	once	TRBJ1-2	-	TGTGCCAGCAGTTATTCCTCCCCAGGGAACTATGGCTACACCTTC	CASSYSSPGNYGYTF
TRBV29-1	-	TRBJ2-5	TRBD2	TGCAGCGTTGGGGGGGAGGGGTTGACCCAGTACTTC	CSVGGEGLTQYF
TRBV30	-	TRBJ2-1	TRBD1	TGTGCCTGGAGTCCCTTAGGACAGGGAGCCTCCTACAATGAGCAGTTCTTC	CAWSPLGQGASYNEQFF
TRBV28	-	TRBJ1-1	TRBD1	TGTGCCAGCAGTCCGTGGGACAGCTGGGGGAACACTGAAGCTTTCTTT	CASSPWDSWGNTEAFF
TRBV6-5	once	TRBJ2-6	-	TGTGCCACCGGATTCGGGACTGGGGCCAACGTCCTGACTTTC	CATGFGTGANVLTF
TRBV25-1	-	TRBJ1-1	-	TGTGCCAGCAGTGAATTCGCGCCCCTGACAGCCACTGAAGCTTTCTTT	CASSEFAPLTATEAFF
TRBV19	-	TRBJ2-7	TRBD2	TGTGCCAGTACATTAGCGGGAAATATCCACGAGCAGTACTTC	CASTLAGNIHEQYF
TRBV7-8	few	TRBJ2-5	-	TGTGCCAGCAGCCAGACCGGGAGCTGGGCAGAGACCCAGTACTTC	CASSQTGSWAETQYF
TRBV9	-	TRBJ2-5	TRBD1	TGTGCCAGCAGCGTAGAGACAGGGGCCGAGACCCAGTACTTC	CASSVETGAETQYF
TRBV7-9	once	TRBJ2-2	-	TGTGCCAGCAGCTTGGTGGCGGTGATCACCGGGGAGCTGTTTTTT	CASSLVAVITGELFF
TRBV19	-	TRBJ1-2	-	TGTGCCAGTAGTATAGTCGGGGGGACGAGTGGCTACACCTTC	CASSIVGGTSGYTF
TRBV7-8	-	TRBJ2-5	-	TGTGCCAGCAGCTCGCTCGCCCAGGGGGGCCAAGAGACCCAGTACTTC	CASSSLAQGGQETQYF
TRBV27	-	TRBJ1-1	TRBD1	TGTGCCAGCACCTCCCGGGACAGAGGTGAAGCTTTCTTT	CASTSRDRGEAFF
TRBV11-2	-	TRBJ2-5	-	TGTGCCAGCAGCTTAGGGAGGCAGACCCAGTACTTC	CASSLGRQTQYF
TRBV5-1	-	TRBJ2-1	TRBD2	TGCGCCAGCCATCTACTCACCCTAGCGGGAGGTAGTGATGAGCAGTTCTTC	CASHLLTLAGGSDEQFF
TRBV14	-	TRBJ2-5	TRBD2	TGTGCCAGCAGCCAAGTCGGGGGGGGCCCCGGGGAGACCCAGTACTTC	CASSQVGGGPGETQYF
TRBV2	few	TRBJ1-5	-	TGTGCCAGCGGGGGGGAGAATTATCAGCCCCAGCATTTT	CASGGENYQPQHF
TRBV29-1	-	TRBJ1-1	-	TGCAGCGTTGAAAATCAGGCGAACACTGAAGCTTTCTTT	CSVENQANTEAFF
TRBV6-1	-	TRBJ2-7	TRBD2	TGTGCCAGCAGTGAAGCGCTAGCGGGCGATCTCTCCTACGAGCAGTACTTC	CASSEALAGDLSYEQYF
TRBV6-1	once	TRBJ2-3	TRBD2	TGTGCCAGCAGTGCTGGGCTAGCGGGAGGGCCTTCAGATACGCAGTATTTT	CASSAGLAGGPSDTQYF
TRBV5-1	-	TRBJ2-6	-	TGCGCCAGCAGCTTGGTACAGACGAGCTCTGGGGCCAACGTCCTGACTTTC	CASSLVQTSSGANVLTF
TRBV27	-	TRBJ2-3	TRBD2	TGTGCCAGCACGATAGCGGGAGGGACCACAGATACGCAGTATTTT	CASTIAGGTTDTQYF
TRBV6-5	-	TRBJ2-2	TRBD1	TGTGCCAGCAGACAGGGGGCGCACACCGGGGAGCTGTTTTTT	CASRQGAHTGELFF
TRBV6-5	-	TRBJ1-2	TRBD1	TGTGCCAGCAGTTATAGGGGGCAGCACTATGGCTACACCTTC	CASSYRGQHYGYTF
TRBV21-1	-	TRBJ1-1	-	TGTGCCAGCAGCAAAGATTTATCCACCAGGGGGGCCCTAACTGAAGCTTTCTTT	CASSKDLSTRGALTEAFF
TRBV29-1	-	TRBJ2-5	-	TGCAGCGTTGATAGAGGGTACCAAGAGACCCAGTACTTC	CSVDRGYQETQYF
TRBV7-8	-	TRBJ2-5	TRBD2	TGTGCCAGCAGCGGGGATGCGGGACTACAAGAGACCCAGTACTTC	CASSGDAGLQETQYF
TRBV9	-	TRBJ1-1	-	TGTGCCAGCAGCGTAGACGACGGAGCATGGGCTTTCTTT	CASSVDDGAWAFF
TRBV10-2	-	TRBJ2-7	TRBD2	TGCGCCAGCCGAAGACTAGCGCGGACCTACGAGCAGTACTTC	CASRRLARTYEQYF
TRBV6-5	-	TRBJ2-5	TRBD2	TGTGCCAGTCAGCGGGAGGGTCAGGAGACCCAGTACTTC	CASQREGQETQYF
TRBV18	-	TRBJ2-5	-	TGTGCCAGCTCACGACTAGGGACAGCTACGGAGACCCAGTACTTC	CASSRLGTATETQYF
TRBV7-9	-	TRBJ2-1	-	TGTGCCAGCAGCTTGGGCCCTAATACCTACAATGAGCAGTTCTTC	CASSLGPNTYNEQFF
TRBV9	-	TRBJ2-7	TRBD2	TGTGCCAGCAGCGAGGCGGGGGGCTACGAGCAGTACTTC	CASSEAGGYEQYF
TRBV15	-	TRBJ2-7	-	TGTGCCACCAGCACCACCTCCAGGGAATGGACCTACGAGCAGTACTTC	CATSTTSREWTYEQYF
TRBV6-1	-	TRBJ2-3	-	TGTGCCGGCACGGTTAGACACGTCCTCACAGATACGCAGTATTTT	CAGTVRHVLTDTQYF